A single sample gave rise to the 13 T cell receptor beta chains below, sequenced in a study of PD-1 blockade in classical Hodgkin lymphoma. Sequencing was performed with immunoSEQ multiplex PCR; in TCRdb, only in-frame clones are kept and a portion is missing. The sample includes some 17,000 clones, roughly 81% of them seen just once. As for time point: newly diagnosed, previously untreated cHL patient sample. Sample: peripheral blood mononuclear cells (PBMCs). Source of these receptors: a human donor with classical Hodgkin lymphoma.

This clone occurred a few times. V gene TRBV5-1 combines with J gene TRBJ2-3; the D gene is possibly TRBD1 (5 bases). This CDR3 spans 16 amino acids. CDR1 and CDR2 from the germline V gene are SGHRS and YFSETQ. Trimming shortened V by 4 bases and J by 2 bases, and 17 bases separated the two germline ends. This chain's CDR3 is CASSKGRGSDTDTQYF. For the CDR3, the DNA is TGCGCCAGCAGCAAGGGTAGGGGCTCAGACACAGATACGCAGTATTTT.

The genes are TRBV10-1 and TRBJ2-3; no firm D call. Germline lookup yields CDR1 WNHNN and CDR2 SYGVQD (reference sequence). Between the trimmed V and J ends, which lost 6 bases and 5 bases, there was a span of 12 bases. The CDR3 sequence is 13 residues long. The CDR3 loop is CASSPGWGDTQYF. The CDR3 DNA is TGCGCCAGCAGCCCCGGCTGGGGAGATACGCAGTATTTT.

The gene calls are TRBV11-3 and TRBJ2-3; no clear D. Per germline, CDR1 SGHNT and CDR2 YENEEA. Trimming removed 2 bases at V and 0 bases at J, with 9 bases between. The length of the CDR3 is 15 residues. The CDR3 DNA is TGTGCCAGCAGCTTATCGGTAACTAGCACAGATACGCAGTATTTT. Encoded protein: CASSLSVTSTDTQYF.

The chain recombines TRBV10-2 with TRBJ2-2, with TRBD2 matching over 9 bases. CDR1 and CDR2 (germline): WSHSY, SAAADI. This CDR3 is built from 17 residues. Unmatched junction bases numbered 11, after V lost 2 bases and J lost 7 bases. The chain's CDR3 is CASSEHRREGFGGELFF. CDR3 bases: TGCGCCAGCAGTGAGCACCGGCGGGAGGGGTTTGGCGGGGAGCTGTTTTTT.

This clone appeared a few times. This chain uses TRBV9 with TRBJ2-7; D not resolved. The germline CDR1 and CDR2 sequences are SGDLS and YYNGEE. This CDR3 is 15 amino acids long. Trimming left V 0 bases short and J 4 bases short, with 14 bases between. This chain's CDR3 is CASSVVPGISYEQYF. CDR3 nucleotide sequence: TGTGCCAGCAGCGTAGTTCCGGGTATTAGTTACGAGCAGTACTTC.

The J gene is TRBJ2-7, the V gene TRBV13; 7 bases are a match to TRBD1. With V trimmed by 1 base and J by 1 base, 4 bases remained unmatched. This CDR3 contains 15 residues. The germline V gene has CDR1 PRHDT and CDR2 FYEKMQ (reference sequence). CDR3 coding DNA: TGTGCCAGCAGCTTAGTGGGACAGATATCCTACGAGCAGTACTTC. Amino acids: CASSLVGQISYEQYF.

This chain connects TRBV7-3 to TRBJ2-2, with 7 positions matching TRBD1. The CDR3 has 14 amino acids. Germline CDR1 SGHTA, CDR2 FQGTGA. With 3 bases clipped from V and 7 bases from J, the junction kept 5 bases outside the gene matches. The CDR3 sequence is CASSLTGMNGELFF. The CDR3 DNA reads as TGTGCCAGCAGCTTGACAGGGATGAACGGGGAGCTGTTTTTT.

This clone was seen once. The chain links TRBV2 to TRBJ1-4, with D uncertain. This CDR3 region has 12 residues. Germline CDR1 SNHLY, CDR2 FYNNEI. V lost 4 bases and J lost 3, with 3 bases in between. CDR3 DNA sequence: TGTGCCAGCAGTGCCTCTAATGAAAAACTGTTTTTT. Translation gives CASSASNEKLFF.

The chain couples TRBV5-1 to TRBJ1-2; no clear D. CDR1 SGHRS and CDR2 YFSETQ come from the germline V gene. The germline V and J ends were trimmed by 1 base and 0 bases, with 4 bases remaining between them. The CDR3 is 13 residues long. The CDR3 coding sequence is TGCGCCAGCAGCTTGACAACTAACTATGGCTACACCTTC. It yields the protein CASSLTTNYGYTF.

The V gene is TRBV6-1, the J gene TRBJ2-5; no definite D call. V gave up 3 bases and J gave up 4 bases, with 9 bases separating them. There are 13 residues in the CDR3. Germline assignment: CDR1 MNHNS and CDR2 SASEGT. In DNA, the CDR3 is TGTGCCAGCAGTGATAGGCTTCTAGAGACCCAGTACTTC. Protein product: CASSDRLLETQYF.

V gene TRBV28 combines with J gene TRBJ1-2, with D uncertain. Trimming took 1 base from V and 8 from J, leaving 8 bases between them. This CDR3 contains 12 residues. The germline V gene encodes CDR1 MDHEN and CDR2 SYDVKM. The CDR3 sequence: CASSLFSGGYTF. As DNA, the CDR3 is TGTGCCAGCAGTTTATTCTCGGGGGGCTACACCTTC.

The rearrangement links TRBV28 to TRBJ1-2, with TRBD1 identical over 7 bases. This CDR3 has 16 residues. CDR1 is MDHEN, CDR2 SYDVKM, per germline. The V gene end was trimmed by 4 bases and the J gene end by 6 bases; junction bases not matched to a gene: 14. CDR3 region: CASSSGGADRENGYTF. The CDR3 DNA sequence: TGTGCCAGCAGTTCCGGCGGGGCTGACAGGGAGAATGGCTACACCTTC.

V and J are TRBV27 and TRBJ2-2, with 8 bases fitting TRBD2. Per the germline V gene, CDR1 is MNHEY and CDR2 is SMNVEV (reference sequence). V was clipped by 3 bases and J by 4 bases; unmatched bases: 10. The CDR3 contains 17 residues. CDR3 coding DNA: TGTGCCAGCAGTTTCCCCCGGGGACTAGAGAGCACCGGGGAGCTGTTTTTT. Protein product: CASSFPRGLESTGELFF.